The entry that follows covers one T cell receptor beta chain sequence. This CDR3 spans 13 amino acids. The V gene's germline CDR1 is MNHEY and CDR2 SVGAGI. Between the trimmed V and J ends, which lost 6 bases and 7 bases, there was a span of 10 bases. The sample belongs to a study of PD-L1 blockade in urothelial cancer. Study-level background: The study started patients on atezolizumab in about 2014, giving 1,200 mg intravenously every 3 weeks.

Every PCR got spiked synthetic TCR analog templates. TCRdb keeps only in-frame clones here, not all; method: immunoSEQ multiplex PCR. This table has 50,000 or so clones, about 82% appearing once. Time point given: pretreatment peripheral blood. The patients' disease, urothelial carcinoma, was locally advanced or metastatic. The rearrangement links TRBV6-5 to TRBJ1-6; unclear D gene. The receptor was derived from a man aged 55 to 70 with urothelial cancer. The specimen was PBMCs, collected around atezolizumab (anti-PD-L1) treatment. CDR3 nucleotide sequence: TGTGCCAGCAGATCGGGGAGGAATTCACCCCTCCACTTT. Its translation is CASRSGRNSPLHF.